This T cell receptor (beta chain) emerged from a study of CD8 T cells in ankylosing spondylitis. Study results and caveats: Researchers reportedly found disease-linked clones significantly enriched in matched ankylosing spondylitis synovial fluid. The authors found the disease-linked clones to be CD8+ and relatively rare in peripheral blood. About 8 highly homologous variants made up a TCR beta motif, and this motif appeared characteristic of ankylosing spondylitis blood.

As concerns this clonotype: Its antigen is not known.

5'-RACE, quantitative and with molecular barcodes, yielded the TCR beta libraries. TCRdb redid the calling of the 5' RACE reads with MiXCR, one entry per CDR3 protein. Counted here are hundreds of thousands of distinct CDR3 sequences, 20% to 25% occurring once; the ten biggest clones make up around 13%. Germline V gives CDR1 ENHRY, CDR2 SYGVKD. Trimming removed 3 bases at V and 1 base at J, with 7 bases between. There are 14 residues in the CDR3. The chain uses TRBV10-3 and TRBJ2-1; tentative D call: TRBD1 (5 bases). The source is a male donor with ankylosing spondylitis or in good health (not recorded which). The sequenced material came from blood, either unsorted or a sorted T cell fraction (not recorded which). Written as DNA, the CDR3 is TGTGCCATCAGTGACAGGGAATCCTACAATGAGCAGTTCTTC. It specifies CAISDRESYNEQFF.